This T cell receptor beta chain is from a study of T cells in localized non-small cell lung cancer (dated by TCRdb to the early 2020s). Background on the whole study: The study examined T cell repertoires in under 300 patients with early-stage NSCLC and compared tumors with uninvolved tumor-adjacent lungs. The cohort was made up of fewer than 250 treatment-naive NSCLC patients whose localized lung tumors had been resected. A mean age of around 69 years was recorded for the NSCLC patients, of whom roughly 130 were male and more than 85 were female. What the authors observed across the whole study: Because the study design was exploratory, TCR variables were selected using unadjusted p-values without false-discovery rate correction. Longer overall survival was associated with higher blood T cell density, whereas shorter survival was associated with higher adjacent-lung clonality. The highest T cell clonality was observed in uninvolved tumor-adjacent lung, where clonality exceeded that of tumor, suggesting that antigenic responses were more focused in uninvolved tumor-adjacent lung. Multi-region tumor sequencing was not performed, so intratumor heterogeneity could not be excluded. A median of about 55 of the top 100 tumor clones were detected in paired uninvolved adjacent lung, and around 30 of these tumor clones were also found among the top 100 clones of the paired uninvolved adjacent lung.

Details on this clone: Its target antigen remains unknown. No base quality values were provided; no much bigger clone lies one nucleotide off.

The immunoSEQ Assay was used to sequence TCR beta CDR3 regions from DNA. In the source study's methods: To compute T cell density, TCR beta template counts were normalized to usable DNA, which was estimated by amplifying housekeeping genes. The preseqR package was used to estimate richness by extrapolating to 400,000 templates for PBMC samples and to 120,000 templates for tissue samples. Clonality was taken to be one minus Pielou's evenness. To identify tissue-enriched TCRs, differential abundance testing was run on productive amino-acid clonotypes with a minimum total count of 5 and an alpha of 0.1. The Jaccard Index and the Morisita Overlap Index were used to quantify repertoire overlap between compartments. GLIPH grouped TCR beta CDR3s together with public tetramer-defined viral CDR3s, and a viral motif had to include at least three viral sequences and show V-gene enrichment. TCRdb re-hosts the immuneACCESS table, in-frame sequences only. Its copies lack some clones; in the studies checked, an unresolved V gene accounts for under half of them, and the cause for the rest is not known. V and J calls and clone size follow that table, whereas D and trimming were derived from the DNA. Here the sample has about 52,000 clones; more than 85% occur a single time. The ten top clones hold about a sixth of the sample.

At diagnosis, tumor, uninvolved tumor-adjacent lung and peripheral blood were collected and then preserved as a mix of FFPE and fresh-frozen material. For TCR repertoire profiling, blood samples were analyzed in the form of peripheral blood mononuclear cells. The sequencing here drew on PBMCs, taken before any cancer treatment. This sequence originates from a female donor with stage II lung adenocarcinoma.

The CDR3 is CASSFEVRTSYEQYF. The bases are TGTGCCAGCAGCTTTGAGGTGCGAACCTCCTACGAGCAGTACTTC. The chain is made from TRBV4-2 and TRBJ2-7; the D gene lacks a confident call. Reading from cysteine to phenylalanine, the CDR3 counts 15 amino acids. The DNA shown is the 45-base CDR3, in frame from base 1. CDR1 and CDR2, looked up from the germline V gene, are LGHNA and YNFKEQ. V drops 5 bases and J drops 0 bases, leaving 14 bases in between.